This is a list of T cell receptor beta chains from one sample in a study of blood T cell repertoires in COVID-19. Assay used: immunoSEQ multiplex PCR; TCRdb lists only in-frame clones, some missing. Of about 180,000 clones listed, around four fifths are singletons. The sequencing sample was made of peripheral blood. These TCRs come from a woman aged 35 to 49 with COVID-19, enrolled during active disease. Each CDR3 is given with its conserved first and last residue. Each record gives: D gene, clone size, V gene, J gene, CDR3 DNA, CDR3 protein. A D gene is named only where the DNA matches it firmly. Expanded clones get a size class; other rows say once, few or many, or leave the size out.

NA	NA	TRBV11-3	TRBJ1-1	TGTGCCAGCAGCCCGAAGGACAGACGGAACACTGAAGCTTTCTTT	CASSPKDRRNTEAFF
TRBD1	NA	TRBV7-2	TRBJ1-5	TGTGCCAGCAGCAACGGACAGGGGACCTATAGCAATCAGCCCCAGCATTTT	CASSNGQGTYSNQPQHF
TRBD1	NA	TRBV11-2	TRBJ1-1	TGTGCCAGCAGCTCCCACGGACAGGTGGGAGGCACTGAAGCTTTCTTT	CASSSHGQVGGTEAFF
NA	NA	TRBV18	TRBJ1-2	TGTGCCAGCTCACCACCCGTACCTACCTATGGCTACACCTTC	CASSPPVPTYGYTF
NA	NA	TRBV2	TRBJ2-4	TGTGCCAGCACCCCACGCGGGATAGCCAAAAACATTCAGTACTTC	CASTPRGIAKNIQYF
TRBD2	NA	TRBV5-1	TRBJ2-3	TGCGCCAGCAGCCCCCGAGCGGGGTACACAGATACGCAGTATTTT	CASSPRAGYTDTQYF
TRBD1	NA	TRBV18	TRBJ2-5	TGTGCCAGCTCACCACCGGACAGGAGGGAGACCCAGTACTTC	CASSPPDRRETQYF
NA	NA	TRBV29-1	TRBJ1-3	TGCAGCGTCCGACAGAAAAACTCTGGAAACACCATATATTTT	CSVRQKNSGNTIYF
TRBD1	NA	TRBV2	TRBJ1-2	TGTGCCAGCAGTGAAGCCACGGCAGGGGGGTTAGGTGGCTACACCTTC	CASSEATAGGLGGYTF
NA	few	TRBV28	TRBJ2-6	TGTGCCAGCAGTCGGCAGCGCTCTGGGGCCAACGTCCTGACTTTC	CASSRQRSGANVLTF
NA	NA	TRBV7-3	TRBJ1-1	TGTGCCAGCAGCTTATGGGGGGGCCTACTCGCTGAAGCTTTCTTT	CASSLWGGLLAEAFF
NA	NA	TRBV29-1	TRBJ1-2	TGCAGCGTTGAATCCGGTGTTGCAGGAAGGAGGTATGGCTACACCTTC	CSVESGVAGRRYGYTF
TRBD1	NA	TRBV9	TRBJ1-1	TGTGCCAGCAGCGTAACGACAGGGGGGAGAATGAACACTGAAGCTTTCTTT	CASSVTTGGRMNTEAFF
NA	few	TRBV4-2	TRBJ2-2	TGTGCCAGCAGCCAAGACCAAGACAGGCTTCCCGGGGAGCTGTTTTTT	CASSQDQDRLPGELFF
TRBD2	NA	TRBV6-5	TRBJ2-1	TGTGCCAGCGTAAGACTAGCGGGAAACCCCGAGCAGTTCTTC	CASVRLAGNPEQFF
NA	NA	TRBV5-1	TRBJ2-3	TGCGCCAGCAGCTTGGGCCTCGGCGGGGGCCCCACAGATACGCAGTATTTT	CASSLGLGGGPTDTQYF
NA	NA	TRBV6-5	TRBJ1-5	TGTGCCAGCAGAACATCCAGGCCCCAGCATTTT	CASRTSRPQHF
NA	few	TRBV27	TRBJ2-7	TGTGCCAGCAGTTCAGGGGGGTACGAGCAGTACTTC	CASSSGGYEQYF
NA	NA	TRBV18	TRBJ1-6	TGTGCCAGCTCACCAGGGGCGAATCCGACTTCACCCCTCCACTTT	CASSPGANPTSPLHF
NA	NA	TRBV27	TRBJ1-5	TGTGCCAGCAGTTACGTGGACAGAAATAGCAATCAGCCCCAGCATTTT	CASSYVDRNSNQPQHF
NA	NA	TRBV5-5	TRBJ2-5	TGTGCCAGCAGCTGGACAGTGACGGGGGAGACCCAGTACTTC	CASSWTVTGETQYF
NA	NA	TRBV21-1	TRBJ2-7	TGTGCCAGCAGCAAAGTTCGGGACAGGGATTCGGGCGAGCAGTACTTC	CASSKVRDRDSGEQYF
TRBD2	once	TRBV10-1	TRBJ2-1	TGCGCCAGCAGTGAGGCGGTAGCGGGGGCTCCATCGCAGTTCTTC	CASSEAVAGAPSQFF
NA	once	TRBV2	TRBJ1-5	TGTGCCAGCCGCTTCGAAACACTACAGCATTTT	CASRFETLQHF
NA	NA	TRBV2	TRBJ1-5	TGTGCCAGCAGTCAAACAGGGCGAGGGGGCAATCAGCCCCAGCATTTT	CASSQTGRGGNQPQHF
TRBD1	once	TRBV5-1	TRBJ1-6	TGCGCCAGCAGCTCGTCCGGGACAGGGGCGGCGAATAATTCACCCCTCCACTTT	CASSSSGTGAANNSPLHF
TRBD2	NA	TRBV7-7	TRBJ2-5	TGTGCCAGCAGCCCCGGGGGGACCCAAGAGACCCAGTACTTC	CASSPGGTQETQYF
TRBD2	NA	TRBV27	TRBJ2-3	TGTGCCAGCAGTTTAACTAGCGGGAGGGCCACAGATACGCAGTATTTT	CASSLTSGRATDTQYF
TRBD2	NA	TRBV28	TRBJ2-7	TGTGCCAGCAGTCCTCAAAGCATAGGACTAGGCATCAACTTC	CASSPQSIGLGINF
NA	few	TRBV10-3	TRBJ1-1	TGTGCCATCAGTGAGCCCTGGGAGGGAATGGGTTCTGGAACTGAAGCTTTCTTT	CAISEPWEGMGSGTEAFF
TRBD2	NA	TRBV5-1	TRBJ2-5	TGCGCCAGCAGTATGAACGGGGGGGCCGAAGAGACCCAGTACTTC	CASSMNGGAEETQYF
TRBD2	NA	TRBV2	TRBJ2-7	TGTGCCAGCAGTGTAGGACTAGCGGGGGCTGTCGAGCAGTACTTC	CASSVGLAGAVEQYF
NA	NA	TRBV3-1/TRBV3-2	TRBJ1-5	TGTGCCAGCAGTCAAGAGGCTATGGGGAGATGGTCTCAGCCCCAGCATTTT	CASSQEAMGRWSQPQHF
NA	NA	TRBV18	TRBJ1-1	TGTGCCAGCTCACCACGCAGTGAAGCTTTCTTT	CASSPRSEAFF
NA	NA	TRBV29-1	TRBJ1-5	TGCAGCGTTGCCCGGGACACCACTAATCAGCCCCAGCATTTT	CSVARDTTNQPQHF
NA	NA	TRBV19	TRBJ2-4	TGTGCCAGCGCTCAGGTCCGGGATTACATTCAGTACTTC	CASAQVRDYIQYF
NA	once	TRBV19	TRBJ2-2	TGTGCCAGTAGTATCAACCCGGGAGCGAACACCGGGGAGCTGTTTTTT	CASSINPGANTGELFF
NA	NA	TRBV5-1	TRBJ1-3	TGCGCCAGCAGCCACGGGGGCTCTGGAAACACCATATATTTT	CASSHGGSGNTIYF
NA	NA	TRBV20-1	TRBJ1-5	TGCAGTGCTAGCGGTCAGCCCCAGCATTTT	CSASGQPQHF
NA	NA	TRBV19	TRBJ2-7	TGTGCCAGTAGTATTGGGCTGACCTACGAGCAGTACTTC	CASSIGLTYEQYF
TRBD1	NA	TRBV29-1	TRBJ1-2	TGCAGCGTCGGAGACCGGGACAGGGGGCTTTCCTATGGCTACACCTTC	CSVGDRDRGLSYGYTF
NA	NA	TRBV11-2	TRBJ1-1	TGTGCCAGCAGCTTCGGGGGAAAAAACACTGAAGCTTTCTTT	CASSFGGKNTEAFF
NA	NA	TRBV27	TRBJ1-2	TGTGCCGTGGGGATCCCGGACTATGGGGGCACCTTC	CAVGIPDYGGTF
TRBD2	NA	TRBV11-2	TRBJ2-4	TGTGCCAGCACCACGGGAGGGGTGGCCAAAAACATTCAGTACTTC	CASTTGGVAKNIQYF
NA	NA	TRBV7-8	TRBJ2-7	TGTGCCAGCAGCTTAGAGAGTCTAACCTACGAGCAGTACTTC	CASSLESLTYEQYF
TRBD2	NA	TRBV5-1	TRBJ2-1	TGCGCCAGCAGCTTGCCGACTAGCGGTTTCTACAATGAGCAGTTCTTC	CASSLPTSGFYNEQFF
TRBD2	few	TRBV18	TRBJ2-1	TGTGCCAGCTCACCACGACTAGCGGCCTACAATGAGCAGTTCTTC	CASSPRLAAYNEQFF
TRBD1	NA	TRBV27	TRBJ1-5	TGTGCCAGCAGTTTGACAGGGGGCAATCAGCCCCAGCATTTT	CASSLTGGNQPQHF
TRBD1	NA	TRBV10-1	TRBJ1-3	TGCGCCAGCAGTGAGTCTCCTTTTGGGACAGGTGGAAACACCATATATTTT	CASSESPFGTGGNTIYF
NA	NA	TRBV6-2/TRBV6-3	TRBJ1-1	TGTGCCAGCAGTTACTGGGAGACTGAAGCTTTCTTT	CASSYWETEAFF
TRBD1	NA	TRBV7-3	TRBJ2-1	TGTGCCAGCAGCTTACAGGGGGCAGACAATGAGCAGTTCTTC	CASSLQGADNEQFF
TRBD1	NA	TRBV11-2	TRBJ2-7	TGTGCCAGCCGGACGGCCGGGACAGGGGCCTACGAGCAGTACTTC	CASRTAGTGAYEQYF
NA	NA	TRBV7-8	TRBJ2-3	TGTGCCAGCAGTCAAACTAGCATGGATACGCAGTATTTT	CASSQTSMDTQYF
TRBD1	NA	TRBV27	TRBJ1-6	TGTGCCAGCAGTTTAAGAGGGGCCTCCGGGACAGGGGACTCACCCCTCCACTTT	CASSLRGASGTGDSPLHF
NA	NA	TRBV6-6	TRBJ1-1	TGTGCCAGCAGTTATGGGGGGGGGAACACTGAAGCTTTCTTT	CASSYGGGNTEAFF
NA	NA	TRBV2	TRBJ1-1	TGTGCCTTTCCTCCGGTACAGGGAACTGAAGCTTTCTTT	CAFPPVQGTEAFF
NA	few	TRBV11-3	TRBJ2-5	TGTGCCAGCAGCCCGCCAGACCAAGAGACCCAGTACTTC	CASSPPDQETQYF
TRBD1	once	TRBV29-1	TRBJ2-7	TGCAGCGCGAGGCGGATGGGACAGGGACAGTACTTC	CSARRMGQGQYF
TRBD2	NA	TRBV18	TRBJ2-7	TGTGCCAGCTCACCACCGGGCGGGGGATCAACTTACGAGCAGTACTTC	CASSPPGGGSTYEQYF